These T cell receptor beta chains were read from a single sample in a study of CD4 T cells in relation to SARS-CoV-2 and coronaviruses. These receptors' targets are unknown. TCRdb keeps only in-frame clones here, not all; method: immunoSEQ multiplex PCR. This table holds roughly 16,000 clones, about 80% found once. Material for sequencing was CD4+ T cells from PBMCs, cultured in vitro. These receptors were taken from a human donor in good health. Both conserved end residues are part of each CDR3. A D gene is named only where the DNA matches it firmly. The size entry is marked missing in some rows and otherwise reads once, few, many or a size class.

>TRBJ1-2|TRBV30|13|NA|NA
CAWSEGANYGYTF
TGTGCCTGGTCCGAGGGAGCTAACTATGGCTACACCTTC
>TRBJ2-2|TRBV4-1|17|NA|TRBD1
CASSQVFRDRDTGELFF
TGCGCCAGCAGCCAAGTTTTCCGGGACAGGGACACCGGGGAGCTGTTTTTT
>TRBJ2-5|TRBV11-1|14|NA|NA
CASSRNRDPETQYF
TGTGCCAGCAGCCGAAACAGGGATCCAGAGACCCAGTACTTC
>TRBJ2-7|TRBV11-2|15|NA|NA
CASSLNLGPVYEQYF
TGTGCCAGCAGCTTAAACCTGGGACCTGTCTACGAGCAGTACTTC
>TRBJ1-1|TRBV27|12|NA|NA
CASSPPAREAFF
TGTGCCAGCAGTCCCCCGGCCCGTGAAGCTTTCTTT
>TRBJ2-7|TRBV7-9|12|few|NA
CASSLGVYEQYF
TGTGCCAGCAGCTTAGGAGTCTACGAGCAGTACTTC
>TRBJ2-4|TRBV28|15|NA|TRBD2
CASSSAGTNLFFQYF
TGTGCCAGCAGTTCAGCCGGGACTAACCTTTTTTTTCAGTACTTC
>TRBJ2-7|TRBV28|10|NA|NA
CASAGYEQYF
TGTGCCAGCGCAGGTTACGAGCAGTACTTC
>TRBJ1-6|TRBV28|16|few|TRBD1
CASSLDPGQGDSPLHF
TGTGCCAGCAGTTTAGACCCGGGACAGGGGGATTCACCCCTCCACTTT
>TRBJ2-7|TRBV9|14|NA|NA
CASSVVIDSYEQYF
TGTGCCAGCAGCGTAGTAATAGATTCCTACGAGCAGTACTTC
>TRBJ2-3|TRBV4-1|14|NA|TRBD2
CASSHGLEVDTQYF
TGCGCCAGCAGCCACGGACTAGAGGTAGATACGCAGTATTTT
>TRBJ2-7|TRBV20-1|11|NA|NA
CSARHRYEQYF
TGCAGTGCTAGACACCGTTACGAGCAGTACTTC
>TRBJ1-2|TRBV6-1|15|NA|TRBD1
CASSEGGTGVYGYTF
TGTGCCAGCAGTGAAGGAGGGACAGGGGTCTATGGCTACACCTTC
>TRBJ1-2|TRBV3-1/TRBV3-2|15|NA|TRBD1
CASSHRGQDGNGYTF
TGTGCCAGCAGCCACAGGGGGCAGGATGGAAATGGCTACACCTTC
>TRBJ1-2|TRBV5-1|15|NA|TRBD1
CASSPGQGSVGGYTF
TGCGCCAGCAGCCCGGGACAGGGGTCTGTTGGTGGCTACACCTTC
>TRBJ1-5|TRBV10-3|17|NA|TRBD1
CAISESAGTGGNQPQHF
TGTGCCATCAGTGAGTCCGCCGGGACAGGGGGCAATCAGCCCCAGCATTTT
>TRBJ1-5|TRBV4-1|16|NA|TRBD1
CASSQESGQGMSPQHF
TGCGCCAGCAGCCAAGAATCGGGACAGGGAATGTCGCCCCAGCATTTT
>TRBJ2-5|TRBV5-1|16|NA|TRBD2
CASSLGTSLGQETQYF
TGCGCCAGCAGCTTGGGGACTAGCTTAGGGCAAGAGACCCAGTACTTC
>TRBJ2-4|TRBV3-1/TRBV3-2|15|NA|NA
CASSRRLVDKNIQYF
TGTGCCAGCAGCCGCCGACTAGTTGACAAAAACATTCAGTACTTC